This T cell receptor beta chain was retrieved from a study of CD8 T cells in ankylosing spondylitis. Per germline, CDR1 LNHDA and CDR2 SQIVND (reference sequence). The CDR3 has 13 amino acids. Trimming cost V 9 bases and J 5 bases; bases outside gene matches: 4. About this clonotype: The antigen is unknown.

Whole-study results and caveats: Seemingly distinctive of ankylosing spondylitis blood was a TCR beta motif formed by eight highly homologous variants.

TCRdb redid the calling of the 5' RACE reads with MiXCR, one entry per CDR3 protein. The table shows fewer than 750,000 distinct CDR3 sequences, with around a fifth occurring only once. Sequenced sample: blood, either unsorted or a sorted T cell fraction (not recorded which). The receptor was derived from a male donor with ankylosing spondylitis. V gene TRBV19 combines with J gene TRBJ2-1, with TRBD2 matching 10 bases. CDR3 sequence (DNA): TGTGCCAGCTTACTAGCGGGACACAATGAGCAGTTCTTC. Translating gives CASLLAGHNEQFF.